The rows below give T cell receptor beta chains drawn from one sample of a study of blood T cell repertoires in COVID-19. The protocol was immunoSEQ multiplex PCR, while the TCRdb copy is restricted to in-frame clones and leaves out a portion. The sample lists 45,000 to 55,000 clones; about nine tenths were seen once. The material sequenced was peripheral blood. These receptors were obtained from a man between 45 and 60 years old with active COVID-19. Each CDR3 is given with its conserved first and last residue. Each record gives: CDR3 protein, CDR3 DNA, J gene, V gene, D gene, clone size. The D gene is left open where the match is weak. The size of a clone is reported for some rows only, either as once, few or many, or as a class for expanded clones.

CDR3 protein: CASRGRAGGKETQYF
CDR3 DNA: TGTGCGAGCAGGGGACGGGCGGGAGGGAAAGAGACCCAGTACTTC
J gene: TRBJ2-5
V gene: TRBV27
D gene: TRBD2
clone size: -

CDR3 protein: CASSIGQTTSTDTQYF
CDR3 DNA: TGTGCCAGTAGTATAGGACAGACGACTAGCACAGATACGCAGTATTTT
J gene: TRBJ2-3
V gene: TRBV19
D gene: -
clone size: -

CDR3 protein: CASSRDRTQETQYF
CDR3 DNA: TGTGCCAGCAGTAGAGACAGGACCCAAGAGACCCAGTACTTC
J gene: TRBJ2-5
V gene: TRBV2
D gene: -
clone size: -

CDR3 protein: CASSYRQGISGANVLTF
CDR3 DNA: TGTGCCAGCAGCTATAGACAGGGAATCTCTGGGGCCAACGTCCTGACTTTC
J gene: TRBJ2-6
V gene: TRBV5-4
D gene: TRBD1
clone size: -

CDR3 protein: CASSLDRGTIGYTF
CDR3 DNA: TGTGCCAGCAGCCTGGACAGGGGGACTATTGGCTACACCTTC
J gene: TRBJ1-2
V gene: TRBV7-2
D gene: TRBD1
clone size: -

CDR3 protein: CATSDLIGVKETQYF
CDR3 DNA: TGTGCCACCAGTGATTTGATCGGGGTAAAAGAGACCCAGTACTTC
J gene: TRBJ2-5
V gene: TRBV24-1
D gene: -
clone size: -

CDR3 protein: CASSVRGASSYNSPLHF
CDR3 DNA: TGTGCCAGCAGCGTACGTGGGGCAAGCTCCTATAATTCACCCCTCCACTTT
J gene: TRBJ1-6
V gene: TRBV9
D gene: -
clone size: -

CDR3 protein: CASNERGGDEKLFF
CDR3 DNA: TGTGCCAGCAATGAGAGGGGGGGGGATGAAAAACTGTTTTTT
J gene: TRBJ1-4
V gene: TRBV28
D gene: -
clone size: -

CDR3 protein: CASSLDKSPLHF
CDR3 DNA: TGTGCCAGCAGTTTGGACAAATCACCCCTCCACTTT
J gene: TRBJ1-6
V gene: TRBV12-3/TRBV12-4
D gene: -
clone size: -

CDR3 protein: CASRTYQGGSYGYTF
CDR3 DNA: TGTGCCAGCAGGACCTACCAGGGGGGTAGCTATGGCTACACCTTC
J gene: TRBJ1-2
V gene: TRBV27
D gene: TRBD1
clone size: -

CDR3 protein: CASSPWSSPNEQFF
CDR3 DNA: TGCGCCAGCAGCCCCTGGTCTAGCCCCAATGAGCAGTTCTTC
J gene: TRBJ2-1
V gene: TRBV5-1
D gene: -
clone size: -

CDR3 protein: CASSQDEYANYGYTF
CDR3 DNA: TGTGCCAGCAGCCAAGACGAGTACGCTAACTATGGCTACACCTTC
J gene: TRBJ1-2
V gene: TRBV4-2
D gene: -
clone size: -

CDR3 protein: CASSEAGLANYGYTF
CDR3 DNA: TGTGCCAGCAGTGAAGCGGGCTTAGCTAACTATGGCTACACCTTC
J gene: TRBJ1-2
V gene: TRBV2
D gene: -
clone size: once

CDR3 protein: CASSSRLATDTQYF
CDR3 DNA: TGTGCCAGTAGTAGCCGACTAGCGACAGATACGCAGTATTTT
J gene: TRBJ2-3
V gene: TRBV19
D gene: TRBD2
clone size: -

CDR3 protein: CASSAQLAGGLYEQYF
CDR3 DNA: TGTGCCAGCAGCGCCCAACTAGCGGGAGGGCTCTACGAGCAGTACTTC
J gene: TRBJ2-7
V gene: TRBV9
D gene: TRBD2
clone size: -

CDR3 protein: CASTASGGSSYNEQFF
CDR3 DNA: TGTGCCAGCACCGCTAGCGGGGGGAGCTCCTACAATGAGCAGTTCTTC
J gene: TRBJ2-1
V gene: TRBV7-3
D gene: TRBD2
clone size: -

CDR3 protein: CASSYGTVTEAFF
CDR3 DNA: TGTGCCAGCAGTTACGGGACAGTCACTGAAGCTTTCTTT
J gene: TRBJ1-1
V gene: TRBV6-2/TRBV6-3
D gene: TRBD1
clone size: -

CDR3 protein: CASSPAGPDTQYF
CDR3 DNA: TGTGCCAGCAGTCCCGCGGGGCCGGATACGCAGTATTTT
J gene: TRBJ2-3
V gene: TRBV25-1
D gene: -
clone size: once

CDR3 protein: CASSLYQSGGNAIHF
CDR3 DNA: TGTGCCAGCAGCTTGTATCAATCAGGGGGCAACGCAATCCACTTT
J gene: TRBJ1-6
V gene: TRBV5-6
D gene: TRBD1
clone size: -

CDR3 protein: CASSQGTQGETQYF
CDR3 DNA: TGCGCCAGCAGCCAAGGTACACAGGGGGAGACCCAGTACTTC
J gene: TRBJ2-5
V gene: TRBV4-1
D gene: TRBD1
clone size: -

CDR3 protein: CASSFSGNTGELFF
CDR3 DNA: TGTGCCAGCAGCTTCTCCGGGAACACCGGGGAGCTGTTTTTT
J gene: TRBJ2-2
V gene: TRBV7-3
D gene: -
clone size: -

CDR3 protein: CSVVEGSWNQPQHF
CDR3 DNA: TGCAGCGTTGTGGAAGGGAGTTGGAATCAGCCCCAGCATTTT
J gene: TRBJ1-5
V gene: TRBV29-1
D gene: -
clone size: few

CDR3 protein: CAWSGAAGVYANQPQHF
CDR3 DNA: TGTGCCTGGAGTGGGGCGGCGGGGGTATATGCCAATCAGCCCCAGCATTTT
J gene: TRBJ1-5
V gene: TRBV30
D gene: -
clone size: few

CDR3 protein: CASSLRGAQGYTF
CDR3 DNA: TGTGCCAGCAGTTTACGGGGGGCGCAAGGCTACACCTTC
J gene: TRBJ1-2
V gene: TRBV12-3/TRBV12-4
D gene: -
clone size: -

CDR3 protein: CASSQDPGQPQHF
CDR3 DNA: TGTGCCAGCAGCCAAGATCCGGGACAGCCCCAGCATTTT
J gene: TRBJ1-5
V gene: TRBV3-1/TRBV3-2
D gene: -
clone size: -

CDR3 protein: CASSPQRAGGVYGYTF
CDR3 DNA: TGTGCCAGCAGCCCCCAGCGAGCGGGGGGGGTCTATGGCTACACCTTC
J gene: TRBJ1-2
V gene: TRBV7-2
D gene: -
clone size: medium-sized

CDR3 protein: CARSYKGQGLIGYTF
CDR3 DNA: TGTGCCAGAAGCTATAAGGGACAGGGCCTGATAGGCTACACCTTC
J gene: TRBJ1-2
V gene: TRBV5-3
D gene: TRBD1
clone size: -

CDR3 protein: CASSQGTTGARETQYF
CDR3 DNA: TGCGCCAGCAGCCAAGGGACGACAGGGGCAAGGGAGACCCAGTACTTC
J gene: TRBJ2-5
V gene: TRBV4-3
D gene: TRBD1
clone size: -

CDR3 protein: CASSMSGDNSPLHF
CDR3 DNA: TGTGCCAGTAGTATGTCGGGGGATAATTCACCCCTCCACTTT
J gene: TRBJ1-6
V gene: TRBV19
D gene: -
clone size: once

CDR3 protein: CASSPRTRTGELFF
CDR3 DNA: TGTGCCAGCAGCCCGAGGACTCGCACCGGGGAGCTGTTTTTT
J gene: TRBJ2-2
V gene: TRBV9
D gene: -
clone size: -

CDR3 protein: CASSSQGTGTYEQYF
CDR3 DNA: TGTGCCAGCAGTTCCCAAGGGACAGGTACCTACGAGCAGTACTTC
J gene: TRBJ2-7
V gene: TRBV6-5
D gene: TRBD1
clone size: -

CDR3 protein: CASGTTGADTQYF
CDR3 DNA: TGTGCCAGTGGGACGACGGGAGCAGATACGCAGTATTTT
J gene: TRBJ2-3
V gene: TRBV19
D gene: -
clone size: -

CDR3 protein: CASSRGQPAIYEQFF
CDR3 DNA: TGTGCCAGTAGTCGTGGACAGCCGGCTATCTATGAGCAGTTCTTC
J gene: TRBJ2-1
V gene: TRBV19
D gene: -
clone size: -

CDR3 protein: CASSPRLGLGAEQYF
CDR3 DNA: TGTGCCAGTAGTCCGCGGCTAGGGTTAGGGGCCGAGCAGTACTTC
J gene: TRBJ2-7
V gene: TRBV19
D gene: -
clone size: -

CDR3 protein: CSAVLAEKLFF
CDR3 DNA: TGCAGTGCCGTATTGGCTGAAAAACTGTTTTTT
J gene: TRBJ1-4
V gene: TRBV20-1
D gene: -
clone size: -

CDR3 protein: CASSLGSGPRSQYF
CDR3 DNA: TGTGCCAGCAGTTTGGGTAGCGGGCCGCGCTCGCAGTATTTT
J gene: TRBJ2-3
V gene: TRBV27
D gene: TRBD2
clone size: -

CDR3 protein: CASSLVKGLDYGYTF
CDR3 DNA: TGTGCCAGCAGCTTGGTTAAGGGGCTCGACTATGGCTACACCTTC
J gene: TRBJ1-2
V gene: TRBV5-6
D gene: -
clone size: once

CDR3 protein: CASREAGRQPYEQYF
CDR3 DNA: TGTGCCAGCAGGGAAGCGGGACGGCAACCCTACGAGCAGTACTTC
J gene: TRBJ2-7
V gene: TRBV7-3
D gene: TRBD2
clone size: -